The rows below give T cell receptor beta chains drawn from one sample of a study of human T cells and chemical hapten exposure. TCRdb reprocessed the RACE reads with MiXCR, giving one entry per CDR3 protein. The table lists under 90,000 distinct CDR3 sequences, roughly 8.8% of them singletons, with approximately 3.8% in the top ten. This material consisted of whole blood, taken in connection with sensitization to the hapten diphenylcyclopropenone (DPC). Every receptor here comes from a woman aged 40 to 55 with alopecia areata. Some clones in this sample may be carry-over from other donors' samples. CDR3s include the opening cysteine and the closing phenylalanine or tryptophan. A D gene is named only where the DNA matches it firmly. Clone sizes are given selectively: once, few, many, or a class where the clone is expanded.

J: TRBJ1-4
D: .
V: TRBV7-9
size: .
DNA: TGTGCCAGCAGCTTGGACCTAACAGGGCACCAAGAAAAACTGTTTTTT
CDR3: CASSLDLTGHQEKLFF

J: TRBJ2-1
D: TRBD2
V: TRBV29-1
size: many
DNA: TGCAGCGTTGACAGGCTAGCGGGGGGGCCATGGTCCTACAATGAGCAGTTCTTC
CDR3: CSVDRLAGGPWSYNEQFF

J: TRBJ1-1
D: TRBD1
V: TRBV7-8
size: few
DNA: TGTGCCAGCAGCTCAGACAGGGGAATTATTGAAGCTTTCTTT
CDR3: CASSSDRGIIEAFF

J: TRBJ2-5
D: TRBD1
V: TRBV7-8
size: few
DNA: TGTGCCAGCAGCTCGTGGACAGGGCAGATCAAGACCCAGTACTTC
CDR3: CASSSWTGQIKTQYF

J: TRBJ2-7
D: .
V: TRBV19
size: many
DNA: TGTGCCAGTAGTACCAGAGACATCACCTACGAGCAGTACTTC
CDR3: CASSTRDITYEQYF

J: TRBJ2-5
D: .
V: TRBV29-1
size: few
DNA: TGCAGCGTTTTAAGTGGGCAAGCGCAAGAGACCCAGTACTTC
CDR3: CSVLSGQAQETQYF

J: TRBJ2-5
D: .
V: TRBV28
size: many
DNA: TGTGCCAGCAGCCCCCCCGGGGGAGAGACCCAGTACTTC
CDR3: CASSPPGGETQYF

J: TRBJ2-5
D: .
V: TRBV6-2/TRBV6-3
size: .
DNA: TGTGCCAGCAGTTACGGAGGGGCGGGAGAGACCCAGTACTTC
CDR3: CASSYGGAGETQYF

J: TRBJ2-1
D: .
V: TRBV20-1
size: many
DNA: TGCAGTGCTAGGGGTCCCAATGAGCAGTTCTTC
CDR3: CSARGPNEQFF

J: TRBJ2-1
D: TRBD2
V: TRBV20-1
size: .
DNA: TGCAGTGCTCAGACTAGCTCGGGAGTTAATGAGCAGTTCTTC
CDR3: CSAQTSSGVNEQFF

J: TRBJ2-5
D: .
V: TRBV30
size: many
DNA: TGTGCCTGGAGTGACGACCTTGGCAGGAGGGAGACCCAGTACTTC
CDR3: CAWSDDLGRRETQYF

J: TRBJ1-3
D: .
V: TRBV6-5
size: .
DNA: TGTGCCAGCAGTTTTGGGGGCGGGATCCCTGGAAACACCATATATTTT
CDR3: CASSFGGGIPGNTIYF

J: TRBJ2-1
D: .
V: TRBV6-1
size: .
DNA: TGTGCCAGCAGTGAATCCCTGCTGGGCGGGGAGTACAATGAGCAGTTCTTC
CDR3: CASSESLLGGEYNEQFF

J: TRBJ2-1
D: .
V: TRBV12-3/TRBV12-4
size: many
DNA: TGTGCCAGCAGTTTAGACAGGTTGCATGAGCAGTTCTTC
CDR3: CASSLDRLHEQFF

J: TRBJ1-1
D: .
V: TRBV7-9
size: many
DNA: TGTGCCAGCCGCGGGGTGAACACTGAAGCTTTCTTT
CDR3: CASRGVNTEAFF

J: TRBJ1-2
D: .
V: TRBV2
size: many
DNA: TGTGCCATCCAATGGGGGATGGGTGGCTACACCTTC
CDR3: CAIQWGMGGYTF

J: TRBJ1-1
D: .
V: TRBV12-3/TRBV12-4
size: .
DNA: TGTGCCAGCAGTTTACAGGCGGAGGACACTGAAGCTTTCTTT
CDR3: CASSLQAEDTEAFF

J: TRBJ1-6
D: .
V: TRBV4-1
size: few
DNA: TGCGCCAGCAGCCAAGCAGGTCGGGGGCGTAAAGATAATTCACCCCTCCACTTT
CDR3: CASSQAGRGRKDNSPLHF

J: TRBJ2-4
D: .
V: TRBV7-9
size: many
DNA: TGTGCCAGCAGCTTTTTTCCGGAAAACATTCAGTACTTC
CDR3: CASSFFPENIQYF

J: TRBJ2-1
D: TRBD2
V: TRBV10-3
size: many
DNA: TGTGCCATCAGTCCCGGGACTAGCGGGGGATACAATGAGCAGTTCTTC
CDR3: CAISPGTSGGYNEQFF

J: TRBJ2-7
D: .
V: TRBV9
size: many
DNA: TGTGCCAGCAGTGACCGATATTCGCCTCGGCAGTACTTC
CDR3: CASSDRYSPRQYF

J: TRBJ2-5
D: .
V: TRBV6-2/TRBV6-3
size: many
DNA: TGTGCCAGCAGTGAACTAGGCGGAGCAGAGACCCAGTACTTC
CDR3: CASSELGGAETQYF

J: TRBJ2-7
D: .
V: TRBV29-1
size: few
DNA: TGCAGCTTCTATCGGACAGACTCCTACGAGCAGTACTTC
CDR3: CSFYRTDSYEQYF

J: TRBJ2-4
D: TRBD2
V: TRBV3-1
size: few
DNA: TGTGCCAGCAGCCAAGGAATAGGACTAGCGGAGATAGCCAAAAACATTCAGTACTTC
CDR3: CASSQGIGLAEIAKNIQYF

J: TRBJ2-3
D: .
V: TRBV12-3/TRBV12-4
size: few
DNA: TGTGCCAGCAGTTTAGCGCAGAGGCTCACAGATACGCAGTATTTT
CDR3: CASSLAQRLTDTQYF

J: TRBJ1-2
D: .
V: TRBV10-3
size: many
DNA: TGTGCCGCCTCTTGGGCCGGGGTTAACTATGGCTACACCTTC
CDR3: CAASWAGVNYGYTF

J: TRBJ2-1
D: TRBD2
V: TRBV28
size: many
DNA: TGTGCCAGCAGTTTAATCCTAGCGGGGTATGAGCAGTTCTTC
CDR3: CASSLILAGYEQFF

J: TRBJ1-2
D: .
V: TRBV5-6
size: .
DNA: TGTGCGTGCTCTCCGGGACTCAACTATGGCTACACCTTC
CDR3: CACSPGLNYGYTF

J: TRBJ1-1
D: .
V: TRBV7-9
size: many
DNA: TGTGCCAGCAGCTTAGATACCGCAGTGAACACTGAAGCTTTCTTT
CDR3: CASSLDTAVNTEAFF

J: TRBJ2-7
D: .
V: TRBV7-2
size: few
DNA: TGTGCCAGCACCCCCCGGGCCGGGTCTAACTCCTACGAGCAGTACTTC
CDR3: CASTPRAGSNSYEQYF

J: TRBJ1-3
D: .
V: TRBV2
size: many
DNA: TGTGCCAGCAGACATCCCCTCGGAAACACCATATATTTT
CDR3: CASRHPLGNTIYF

J: TRBJ1-5
D: .
V: TRBV10-2
size: .
DNA: TGCGCCAGCAGTGAGGGAGGTGGAAATCAGCCCCAGCATTTT
CDR3: CASSEGGGNQPQHF

J: TRBJ1-5
D: .
V: TRBV11-1
size: many
DNA: TGTGCCAGCAGCCCGGGTGGTTCCTTCAATCAGCCCCAGCATTTT
CDR3: CASSPGGSFNQPQHF

J: TRBJ2-3
D: .
V: TRBV7-9
size: many
DNA: TGTGCCAGCAGCTCAACAAAGGAGTGGGATACGCAGTATTTT
CDR3: CASSSTKEWDTQYF

J: TRBJ2-1
D: .
V: TRBV10-1
size: .
DNA: TGCGCCAGCAGCCCGGACGGCTACAATGAGCAGTTCTTC
CDR3: CASSPDGYNEQFF

J: TRBJ2-7
D: .
V: TRBV7-2
size: .
DNA: TGTGCCAGCAGCTTCGGAGGTACCTACGAGCAGTACTTC
CDR3: CASSFGGTYEQYF

J: TRBJ1-2
D: TRBD1
V: TRBV3-1
size: few
DNA: TGTGCCAGCAGCCCTTGGGACAGGGGCTCTGGCTACACCTTC
CDR3: CASSPWDRGSGYTF

J: TRBJ1-3
D: .
V: TRBV29-1
size: few
DNA: TGCAGCGTTCCGGGGATTGGAAACACCATATATTTT
CDR3: CSVPGIGNTIYF

J: TRBJ1-1
D: .
V: TRBV4-1
size: .
DNA: TGCGCCAGCAGCCAAGCTGCAGGCCTAAACGCTTTCTTT
CDR3: CASSQAAGLNAFF

J: TRBJ1-3
D: TRBD1
V: TRBV18
size: few
DNA: TGTGCCAGCTCACCGTGGGACAGCAGCTCTGGAAACACCATATATTTT
CDR3: CASSPWDSSSGNTIYF

J: TRBJ2-7
D: TRBD1
V: TRBV5-4
size: many
DNA: TGTGCCAGCAGCTTGGAGCTTGCAGGGGGCTACGAGCAGTACTTC
CDR3: CASSLELAGGYEQYF

J: TRBJ1-1
D: .
V: TRBV10-1
size: few
DNA: TGCGCCAGTCAAGCGCGGAGGGACGGCACTGAAGCTTTCTTT
CDR3: CASQARRDGTEAFF

J: TRBJ2-3
D: .
V: TRBV11-2
size: many
DNA: TGTGCCAGCAGCGTAGACCCCCCCCCCACCCCGGGTACGCAGTATTTT
CDR3: CASSVDPPPTPGTQYF

J: TRBJ2-1
D: .
V: TRBV4-3
size: many
DNA: TGCGCCAGCAGCCAAGGAAGTTCGGGGAGGACCTACAATGAGCAGTTCTTC
CDR3: CASSQGSSGRTYNEQFF

J: TRBJ1-5
D: TRBD1
V: TRBV6-1
size: .
DNA: TGTGCCAGCCGGAATAAATGGGCAATTGGACAGGGGGCAGGGCAGCCCCAGCATTTT
CDR3: CASRNKWAIGQGAGQPQHF

J: TRBJ2-3
D: .
V: TRBV29-1
size: few
DNA: TGCAGCGCCTCTTCTGCTGGAGATACGCAGTATTTT
CDR3: CSASSAGDTQYF

J: TRBJ1-2
D: .
V: TRBV11-2
size: many
DNA: TGTGCCAGCAGCCTAAACTTGGACTCTAAATATGGCTACACCTTC
CDR3: CASSLNLDSKYGYTF

J: TRBJ2-5
D: TRBD1
V: TRBV5-1
size: .
DNA: TGCGCCAGCAGCTTTGGACAGGGGAAGACCCAGTACTTC
CDR3: CASSFGQGKTQYF

J: TRBJ2-1
D: TRBD2
V: TRBV12-3/TRBV12-4
size: .
DNA: TGTGCCAGCAGCCCTAGCGGGGGGGCCAATGAGCAGTTCTTC
CDR3: CASSPSGGANEQFF

J: TRBJ2-3
D: TRBD1
V: TRBV24-1
size: .
DNA: TGTGCCACCAGCGTAGACAGGGATCGGTGGGTTACGCAGTATTTT
CDR3: CATSVDRDRWVTQYF